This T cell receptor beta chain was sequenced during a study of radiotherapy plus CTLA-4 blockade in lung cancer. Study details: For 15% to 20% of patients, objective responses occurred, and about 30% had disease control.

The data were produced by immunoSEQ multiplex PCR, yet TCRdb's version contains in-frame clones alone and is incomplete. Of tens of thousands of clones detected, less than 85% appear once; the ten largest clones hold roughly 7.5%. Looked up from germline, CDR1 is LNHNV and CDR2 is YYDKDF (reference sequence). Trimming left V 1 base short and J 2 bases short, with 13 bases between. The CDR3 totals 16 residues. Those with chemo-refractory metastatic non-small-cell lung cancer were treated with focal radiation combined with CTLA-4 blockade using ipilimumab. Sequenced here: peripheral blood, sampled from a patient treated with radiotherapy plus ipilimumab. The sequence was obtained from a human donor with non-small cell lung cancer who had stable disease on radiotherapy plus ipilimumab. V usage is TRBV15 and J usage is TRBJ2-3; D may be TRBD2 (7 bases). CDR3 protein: CATSRVWGGATDTQYF. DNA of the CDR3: TGTGCCACCAGCAGAGTATGGGGGGGGGCCACAGATACGCAGTATTTT.